This entry describes one T cell receptor beta chain. The RNA input was 0.5 to 1 ug, and it was reverse transcribed with random hexamers. MiXCR, applied by TCRdb to the immunoSEQ multiplex PCR reads, yields one record per CDR3 protein. This table has about 120,000 distinct CDR3 sequences, 85% to 95% appearing once. The sample originates from a study of CD8 T cells in Susac syndrome. Controls were age- and sex-matched healthy donors. The germline V gene encodes CDR1 DFQATT and CDR2 SNEGSKA (reference sequence). V lost 3 bases and J lost 2; bases outside the gene matches: 4. This CDR3 spans 13 amino acids.

The receptor's source is a human donor in good health. The rearrangement uses TRBV20-1 and TRBJ2-7, with 7 bases lining up with TRBD1. What was sequenced was CD8+ T cells from PBMCs. The chain's CDR3 is CSASDRAPYEQYF. The CDR3 DNA sequence: TGCAGTGCTAGTGACAGGGCCCCCTACGAGCAGTACTTC.